The 6 T cell receptor beta chains in this list originate from one sample, sequenced in a study of blood T cell repertoires in COVID-19. The repertoire was sequenced with immunoSEQ multiplex PCR; TCRdb's copy has only in-frame clones and lacks some. The data contain 390,000 or so clones, 80% to 90% of them singletons. The material sequenced was peripheral blood. Receptors originate from a woman aged 25 to 39 with active or convalescent COVID-19.

CDR3 nucleotide sequence: TGTGCCAGCAGCTTAGGGGGCGGAAGCCTTAGCACAGATACGCAGTATTTT. Translating gives CASSLGGGSLSTDTQYF. The chain has TRBV11-3 and TRBJ2-3, with D possibly being TRBD1 (5 bases). The germline V and J ends were trimmed by 1 base and 0 bases, with 14 bases remaining between them. The CDR3 covers 17 residues. Germline CDR1 SGHNT, CDR2 YENEEA.

The chain has TRBV12-3 or TRBV12-4 and TRBJ2-2; tentative D call: TRBD2 (5 bases). CDR3 length equals 13 residues. The V gene lost 7 bases and the J gene lost 7 bases, with 13 bases spanning the gap. This chain's CDR3 is CASTNLEGGELFF. As DNA, the CDR3 is TGTGCCAGCACCAACCTAGAGGGCGGGGAGCTGTTTTTT.

The chain employs TRBV11-2 and TRBJ2-7, with D tentatively TRBD2 (6 bases). Trimming left V 0 bases short and J 6 bases short, with 21 bases between. The CDR3 covers 17 residues. CDR1 is SGHAT, CDR2 FQNNGV, per germline. The DNA of the CDR3 is TGTGCCAGCAGCTTAGACGCGTGGAACAACAACGGGGGCGAGCAGTACTTC. Translation: CASSLDAWNNNGGEQYF.

This clone was observed once. The rearrangement joins TRBV25-1 to TRBJ2-7; TRBD1 matches 10 bases. CDR3 length: 16 residues. The V gene's germline CDR1 is MGHDK and CDR2 SYGVNS. The V gene end was trimmed by 3 bases and the J gene end by 1 base; junction bases not matched to a gene: 6. In DNA, the CDR3 is TGTGCCAGCAGTGATTGGGGACAGGGGATTTCCTACGAGCAGTACTTC. Protein: CASSDWGQGISYEQYF.

The rearrangement joins TRBV10-1 to TRBJ1-1; 7 bases fit TRBD1. The CDR3 is 15 residues long. CDR1 WNHNN and CDR2 SYGVQD come from the germline V gene (reference sequence). V shed 6 bases and J 0 bases; nucleotides not matched to a gene: 7. DNA for the CDR3: TGCGCCAGCAGAAGGGGGCCCGGTTTGAACACTGAAGCTTTCTTT. It specifies CASRRGPGLNTEAFF.

The chain employs TRBV2 and TRBJ2-5, with a weak D call TRBD2 (5 bases). The CDR3 is 15 residues long. V was shortened by 3 bases and J by 5 bases, with 16 bases between the two germline ends. CDR1 and CDR2 from the germline V gene are SNHLY and FYNNEI. CDR3 bases: TGTGCCAGCAGTGAGGAGGTTGGGCGATCGGAGACCCAGTACTTC. Its translation: CASSEEVGRSETQYF.